This T cell receptor beta chain appears in the sequencing data of a study of post-analysis software for immune sequencing data. Study-wide results and caveats: In patients, roughly 5 TRBV segments were more frequent than in controls, with TRBV5-6, TRBV5-1 and TRBV20-1 among them.

TCR beta cDNA libraries had unique molecular identifiers. MiXCR, applied by TCRdb to the PCR reads, yields one record per CDR3 protein. Of about 460,000 distinct CDR3 sequences in the sample, roughly 46% were seen once. Concerning this clonotype: Antigen unknown.

V lost 1 base and J lost 11, with 21 bases in between. CDR3 length equals 15 residues. The germline gives CDR1 MDHEN, CDR2 SYDVKM. This rearrangement joins TRBV28 to TRBJ2-7; D possibly corresponds to TRBD2 (6 bases). The receptor was derived from a girl aged 10 to 17 with multiple sclerosis. The sequencing input was blood. This chain's CDR3 is CASSLSGLGSGDKYF. The CDR3 DNA is TGTGCCAGCAGTTTATCGGGTTTGGGTTCGGGAGACAAGTACTTC.